The 15 T cell receptor beta chains given below trace back to one sample, sequenced in a study of lymphopenia after photon versus proton radiotherapy. Some clones are missing from TCRdb's copy, which holds only in-frame ones; the method was immunoSEQ multiplex PCR. Among 55,000 to 70,000 clones listed, 85% to 95% were seen once. Sequences were derived from peripheral blood, sampled from a patient treated with photon-based radiotherapy. Receptors originate from a woman aged 40 to 55 with cholangiocarcinoma.

This clone was seen a single time. Here the CDR3 reads CASSRTTGYNEQFF. In nucleotides, the CDR3 is TGTGCCAGCAGCCGTACTACAGGGTACAATGAGCAGTTCTTC. The V call is TRBV5-5, the J call TRBJ2-1, with D maybe TRBD1 (6 bases). The CDR3 extends over 14 amino acids. Germline CDR1 reads SGHKS; CDR2 reads YYEKEE (reference sequence). Trimming left V 4 bases short and J 4 bases short, with 12 bases between.

The rearrangement joins TRBV7-3 to TRBJ2-2, with TRBD2 matching 14 bases. The CDR3 is made up of 15 amino acids. CDR1 SGHTA and CDR2 FQGTGA come from the germline V gene. Trimming removed 5 bases from V and 7 bases from J; junction bases left unmatched: 3. The CDR3 here is CASSRGLAGVGELFF. The CDR3 DNA sequence: TGTGCCAGCAGCAGGGGACTAGCGGGAGTCGGGGAGCTGTTTTTT.

V usage is TRBV19 and J usage is TRBJ2-7; 7 bases are a match to TRBD2. The CDR3 is made up of 14 amino acids. The V gene end was trimmed by 6 bases and the J gene end by 2 bases; junction bases not matched to a gene: 7. The germline V gene has CDR1 LNHDA and CDR2 SQIVND (reference sequence). The CDR3, as DNA: TGTGCCAGTAGCTCCCAGGGAGGGCCCTACGAGCAGTACTTC. Protein product: CASSSQGGPYEQYF.

The rearrangement uses TRBV6-6 and TRBJ1-2; D not certain. Germline V gene data show CDR1 as MNHNY and CDR2 as SVGAGI (reference sequence). Trimming took 6 bases from V and 4 from J, leaving 15 bases between them. This CDR3 comprises 14 residues. The CDR3 DNA sequence: TGTGCCAGCAGCCCAGTGGGAGGGTCCTATGGCTACACCTTC. Its protein product is CASSPVGGSYGYTF.

The chain combines TRBV28 with TRBJ2-5, with D perhaps given as TRBD1 or TRBD2 (5 bases each). The CDR3 extends over 14 amino acids. Deletions cut 5 bases from V and 1 base from J, with 11 bases between. Per germline, CDR1 MDHEN and CDR2 SYDVKM. The CDR3 DNA sequence: TGTGCCAGCAGTGAAATCGGGACCCAAGAGACCCAGTACTTC. Translating gives CASSEIGTQETQYF.

The chain has TRBV7-2 and TRBJ1-1; D unclear. Trimming removed 6 bases at V and 1 base at J, with 15 bases between. The CDR3 sequence is 15 residues long. Germline V gene data show CDR1 as SGHTA and CDR2 as FQGNSA. CDR3 sequence reads: CASSPSIGGNTEAFF. The DNA of the CDR3 is TGTGCCAGCAGTCCTTCCATCGGCGGGAACACTGAAGCTTTCTTT. The whole variable domain, filled in from reference TRBV7-2 and TRBJ1-1, reads GAGVSQSPSNKVTEKGKDVELRCDPISGHTALYWYRQSLGQGLEFLIYFQGNSAPDKSGLPSDRFSAERTGGSVSTLTIQRTQQEDSAVYLCASSPSIGGNTEAFFGQGTRLTVV.

The V call is TRBV28, the J call TRBJ2-1; a possible D gene is TRBD1 (5 bases). Germline-derived CDR1 and CDR2 are MDHEN and SYDVKM. The CDR3 loop spans 14 amino acids. V dropped 2 bases and J dropped 7 bases, with 12 bases sitting between them. The CDR3 DNA is TGTGCCAGCAGTTTACAGCAGGGAAGGAATGAGCAGTTCTTC. Its protein product is CASSLQQGRNEQFF.

This clone appeared a single time. The CDR3, as DNA: TGTGCCAGTAGTATTAGGAGCTTGGGGAATCAGCCCCAGCATTTT. It translates to CASSIRSLGNQPQHF. This chain joins TRBV19 and TRBJ1-5; D not certain. Per the germline V gene, CDR1 is LNHDA and CDR2 is SQIVND (reference sequence). The CDR3 is 15 amino acids. Trimming shortened V by 3 bases and J by 4 bases, and 13 bases separated the two germline ends.

The DNA of the CDR3 is TGTGCCAGTACCCAAACCCTGGGACCCGCGACAGTTCTTAAATATGGCTACACCTTC. As protein: CASTQTLGPATVLKYGYTF. The J gene is TRBJ1-2, the V gene TRBV19, with D maybe TRBD1 (5 bases). V lost 7 bases and J 5 bases, leaving 32 bases between the germline ends. Germline V gene data show CDR1 as LNHDA and CDR2 as SQIVND (reference sequence). The CDR3 length is 19 residues.

The gene calls are TRBV6-5 and TRBJ1-4; D is unclear. In germline, CDR1 is MNHEY, CDR2 SVGAGI. This CDR3 spans 14 amino acids. Trimming shortened V by 5 bases and J by 5 bases, and 12 bases separated the two germline ends. CDR3 protein: CASSKGQLNEKLFF. Here the CDR3 DNA reads TGTGCCAGCAGTAAGGGCCAGTTAAATGAAAAACTGTTTTTT.

The J gene is TRBJ2-5, the V gene TRBV18, with a tentative D call TRBD1 (5 bases). The V end lost 3 bases, the J end lost 1 base, and 9 bases lay between the germline ends. There are 14 residues in the CDR3. CDR1 and CDR2 (germline): KGHSH, LQKENI. CDR3 in DNA: TGTGCCAGCTCACCGCAGGGTTCCCAAGAGACCCAGTACTTC. Translated, it gives CASSPQGSQETQYF. The full variable domain, its missing parts supplied by reference TRBV18 and TRBJ2-5, is NAGVMQNPRHLVRRRGQEARLRCSPMKGHSHVYWYRQLPEEGLKFMVYLQKENIIDESGMPKERFSAEFPKEGPSILRIQQVVRGDSAAYFCASSPQGSQETQYFGPGTRLLVL.

The gene calls are TRBV5-4 and TRBJ2-5, with D maybe TRBD2 (5 bases). The V and J ends lost 4 bases and 4 bases respectively, with 11 bases between them. Germline CDR1 SGHNT, CDR2 YYREEE (reference sequence). The CDR3 has 13 residues. CDR3 region: CASSAGLRETQYF. As DNA, the CDR3 is TGTGCCAGCAGCGCTGGACTTAGAGAGACCCAGTACTTC.

This clone was observed a handful of times. The rearrangement links TRBV7-3 to TRBJ2-7, with 9 bases that match TRBD2. J lost 0 bases, V lost 5 bases, and 11 bases had no gene match. Germline CDR1 is SGHTA and CDR2 is FQGTGA. CDR3 length: 17 amino acids. In DNA form, the CDR3 reads TGTGCCAGCAGCCCCAATAGCGGGGGTTTGATCTCCTACGAGCAGTACTTC. As protein: CASSPNSGGLISYEQYF.

This clone has only one observation. The genes are TRBV19 and TRBJ2-5, with 7 bases lining up with TRBD2. CDR3 length equals 16 residues. J gave up 4 bases and V 0 bases, and 8 bases lay outside the gene matches. The germline gives CDR1 LNHDA, CDR2 SQIVND (reference sequence). CDR3 coding DNA: TGTGCCAGTAGTATAGACAGTAGGGAGGGGAGAGAGACCCAGTACTTC. Protein sequence: CASSIDSREGRETQYF.

V and J are TRBV30 and TRBJ2-7, with D unresolved. V lost 4 bases and J lost 0, with 25 bases in between. Germline CDR1 and CDR2: GTSNPN and SVGIG (reference sequence). The CDR3 totals 18 residues. CDR3 sequence: CAWNPSPAQASSSYEQYF. The CDR3 nucleotides are TGTGCCTGGAACCCCTCGCCGGCGCAGGCCTCTAGCTCCTACGAGCAGTACTTC.